Listed here is a single T cell receptor (beta chain). This sample was included in a study of blood T cell repertoires in COVID-19. Across the whole study: Material from acute and convalescent COVID-19 was sourced from the United States, Italy and Spain. PBMCs, B-cell-depleted T cells, or T cells provided the cDNA or gDNA that made up the material.

As originally analysed: Using reference gene primer amplification, nucleated cell counts were estimated. Using immunoSEQ multiplex PCR, the repertoire was profiled, and TCRdb retains in-frame clones only, with some absent. That table supplies the V and J calls and clone size; D and trimming were determined from the DNA. This table has about 53,000 clones, 87% appearing once. J lost 8 bases, V lost 7 bases, and 10 bases had no gene match. Germline values: CDR1 LNHDA, CDR2 SQIVND (reference sequence). The CDR3 is 14 amino acids. This TCR was recovered from a man in his forties or fifties with acute or convalescent COVID-19. Sequencing was performed on peripheral blood. The chain uses TRBV19 and TRBJ2-3; 9 nucleotides line up with TRBD1. CDR3 nucleotides: TGTGCCAGTACCCTGACAGGGGGTGAGAGTACGCAGTATTTT. It is translated as CASTLTGGESTQYF.